The 6 T cell receptor beta chains given below trace back to one sample, sequenced in a study of tumor-infiltrating lymphocytes in glioblastoma multiforme. Multiple V-beta primers and a C-beta primer amplified TCRB from RNA. TCRdb itself ran the multiplex PCR reads through MiXCR, one entry per CDR3 protein. In the table there are around 10,000 distinct CDR3 sequences, about 65% of which are singletons. Source material: brain tumor tissue. The source is a male donor with glioblastoma.

The chain has TRBV6-5 and TRBJ1-4; D is possibly TRBD1 (6 bases). Trimming pared 4 bases from V and 2 bases from J, leaving 11 bases between. The CDR3 contains 15 residues. The germline gives CDR1 MNHEY, CDR2 SVGAGI. CDR3: CASSSAGATNEKLFF. The DNA of the CDR3 is TGTGCCAGCAGTTCCGCAGGGGCCACTAATGAAAAACTGTTTTTT.

The chain is built from TRBV14 and TRBJ2-1; no firm D call. The CDR3 is 17 amino acids. Trimming took off 0 bases at V and 4 bases at J, with 16 bases between the two ends. Germline V gene data show CDR1 as SGHDN and CDR2 as FVKESK. CDR3 protein: CASSQDRTAYLYNEQFF. The CDR3 coding sequence is TGTGCCAGCAGCCAAGATCGTACAGCTTATCTGTACAATGAGCAGTTCTTC.

This clonotype showed up many times. V is TRBV7-9 and J is TRBJ2-1; 8 bases match TRBD1. The CDR3 is 14 amino acids. The germline CDR1 and CDR2 sequences are SEHNR and FQNEAQ (reference sequence). The junction had 7 bases not matched to a gene; V was cut back by 3 bases and J by 9 bases. Here the CDR3 DNA reads TGTGCCAGCAGCTTTGGGACAGGAACGGGTGAGCAGTTCTTC. Its translation: CASSFGTGTGEQFF.

On this clonotype: Sequence at one end of the junction differs from germline and may be a read error. The CDR3 DNA sequence: TGCGCCAGCAGCCGGGGACTACGGAGCACAGATATGCAGTATTTT. It codes for CASSRGLRSTDMQYF. The chain joins TRBV4-1 to TRBJ2-3; 7 bases align to TRBD2. Germline-derived CDR1 and CDR2 are MGHRA and YSYEKL. This CDR3 region has 15 residues.

This clonotype has more than one count but fewer than ten. The chain recombines TRBV11-2 with TRBJ2-1; TRBD2 aligns across 11 bases. There are 16 residues in the CDR3. The V gene end was trimmed by 6 bases and the J gene end by 6 bases; junction bases not matched to a gene: 10. CDR1 and CDR2 (germline): SGHAT, FQNNGV. The CDR3 spells CASRVSGRVSANEQFF. The CDR3 coding sequence is TGTGCCAGCAGGGTTAGCGGGAGGGTAAGCGCCAATGAGCAGTTCTTC. Supplemented by reference TRBV11-2 and TRBJ2-1, the full variable domain reads EAGVAQSPRYKIIEKRQSVAFWCNPISGHATLYWYQQILGQGPKLLIQFQNNGVVDDSQLPKDRFSAERLKGVDSTLKIQPAKLEDSAVYLCASRVSGRVSANEQFFGPGTRLTVL.

This sequence joins TRBV6-2 or TRBV6-3 and TRBJ2-3; tentatively, D is TRBD1 or TRBD2 (6 bases each). There are 19 residues in the CDR3. Trimming pared 3 bases from V and 6 bases from J, leaving 28 bases between. Germline CDR1 and CDR2: MNHEY and SVGEGT. CDR3 sequence: CASSYNRASGASHHDTQYF. The CDR3 DNA reads TGTGCCAGCAGTTATAATAGGGCCTCGGGGGCTAGCCACCACGATACGCAGTATTTT.